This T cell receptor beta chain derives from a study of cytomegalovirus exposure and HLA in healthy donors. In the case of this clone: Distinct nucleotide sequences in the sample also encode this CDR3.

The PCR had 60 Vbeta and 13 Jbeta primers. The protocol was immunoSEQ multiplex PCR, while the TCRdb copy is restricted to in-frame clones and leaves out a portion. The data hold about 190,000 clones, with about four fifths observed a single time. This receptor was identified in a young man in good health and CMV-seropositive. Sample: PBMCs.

CDR3 nucleotides: TGCGCCAGCAGTGAGGGTCCTACAACTAGCGGGGGTACCGCCTACGAGCAGTACTTC. As protein: CASSEGPTTSGGTAYEQYF. This chain joins TRBV10-1 and TRBJ2-7; 11 nucleotides align to TRBD2. The CDR3 sequence is 19 residues long. V shed 2 bases and J 2 bases; nucleotides not matched to a gene: 14. Germline V gene sequence: CDR1 WNHNN, CDR2 SYGVQD (reference sequence).